This passage covers 31 T cell receptor beta chains from one sample sequenced in a study of control samples from healthy donors and cancer patients (dated by TCRdb to about 2020). To prepare the library, the immunoSEQ multiplex PCR assay was applied. What TCRdb holds here is the immuneACCESS table cut down to in-frame rearrangements. Part of the clones is not present; checked against another copy, under half of the missing clones reflect an unresolved V gene, and the others are unexplained. For this sample there are about 170,000 clones; roughly 89% appear just once. The biggest ten clones account for 1.5% of the sample. Material: blood. The receptor set was obtained from a woman aged 25 to 39 in good health.

The chain uses TRBV2 and TRBJ2-5; 7 positions match TRBD2. The germline V gene has CDR1 SNHLY and CDR2 FYNNEI. This CDR3 is 14 amino acids long. J lost 1 base, V lost 5 bases, and 4 bases had no gene match. CDR3 nucleotides: TGTGCCAGCAGTCCGAGACTAGCCCAAGAGACCCAGTACTTC. It translates to CASSPRLAQETQYF.

This chain connects TRBV12-5 to TRBJ1-5, with D possibly matching TRBD1 (5 bases). The V gene lost 6 bases and the J gene lost 1 base, with 10 bases spanning the gap. There are 14 residues in the CDR3. Germline V gene data show CDR1 as LGHNT and CDR2 as FRNRAP. The CDR3, as DNA: TGTGCTAGTGGATCGGAGGGGAGCAATCAGCCCCAGCATTTT. Encoded protein: CASGSEGSNQPQHF. Full variable domain (remainder filled in from reference TRBV12-5 and TRBJ1-5): DARVTQTPRHKVTEMGQEVTMRCQPILGHNTVFWYRQTMMQGLELLAYFRNRAPLDDSGMPKDRFSAEMPDATLATLKIQPSEPRDSAVYFCASGSEGSNQPQHFGDGTRLSIL.

The chain couples TRBV10-1 to TRBJ2-5; D perhaps matches TRBD2 (5 bases). V lost 0 bases, J lost 1 base, and 6 bases lay in between. Germline V gene data show CDR1 as WNHNN and CDR2 as SYGVQD (reference sequence). The CDR3 is 14 amino acids. CDR3 in amino acids: CASSESLAQETQYF. Here the CDR3 DNA reads TGCGCCAGCAGTGAGTCTCTAGCCCAAGAGACCCAGTACTTC.

This chain joins TRBV19 and TRBJ2-5, with a tentative D call TRBD1 (6 bases). Trimming took off 5 bases at V and 5 bases at J, with 15 bases between the two ends. CDR1 and CDR2 (germline): LNHDA, SQIVND (reference sequence). The CDR3 consists of 14 residues. The CDR3 DNA is TGTGCCAGTAGTGAGGACAGCTCTTGGGAGACCCAGTACTTC. Its translation is CASSEDSSWETQYF.

About this clone: The same CDR3 is also encoded by other DNA sequences in this sample. The chain employs TRBV29-1 and TRBJ1-3; D not resolved. The CDR3 length is 13 residues. Germline CDR1 and CDR2: SQVTM and ANQGSEA. V lost 4 bases to trimming and J lost 0 bases, with 7 bases between them. The CDR3 bases are TGCAGCGTTGTGACCGACTCTGGAAACACCATATATTTT. As protein: CSVVTDSGNTIYF.

The chain has TRBV11-3 and TRBJ1-1, with D perhaps matching TRBD1 (6 bases). Trimming took off 4 bases at V and 3 bases at J, with 15 bases between the two ends. Germline V gene lookup returns CDR1 SGHNT and CDR2 YENEEA. The CDR3 is made up of 15 amino acids. CDR3 in DNA: TGTGCCAGCAGCTCTCACAGGGATAGGGACACTGAAGCTTTCTTT. It codes for CASSSHRDRDTEAFF. Variable domain in full (rest from reference TRBV11-3 and TRBJ1-1): EAGVVQSPRYKIIEKKQPVAFWCNPISGHNTLYWYLQNLGQGPELLIRYENEEAVDDSQLPKDRFSAERLKGVDSTLKIQPAELGDSAVYLCASSSHRDRDTEAFFGQGTRLTVV.

The V and J genes are TRBV5-4 and TRBJ2-1; no firm D call. The CDR3 runs 12 residues. V dropped 3 bases and J dropped 7 bases, with 8 bases sitting between them. The germline CDR1 and CDR2 sequences are SGHNT and YYREEE (reference sequence). Here the CDR3 reads CASSSLGNEQFF. As DNA, the CDR3 is TGTGCCAGCAGCTCCCTAGGGAATGAGCAGTTCTTC. Full variable domain (missing parts from reference TRBV5-4 and TRBJ2-1): ETGVTQSPTHLIKTRGQQVTLRCSSQSGHNTVSWYQQALGQGPQFIFQYYREEENGRGNFPPRFSGLQFPNYSSELNVNALELDDSALYLCASSSLGNEQFFGPGTRLTVL.

The genes are TRBV7-3 and TRBJ1-6; 10 nucleotides match TRBD1. V was clipped by 5 bases and J by 6 bases; unmatched bases: 1. Germline lookup yields CDR1 SGHTA and CDR2 FQGTGA. The CDR3 has 14 amino acids. DNA for the CDR3: TGTGCCAGCAGCCGGGACAGGGGTAATTCACCCCTCCACTTT. It is translated as CASSRDRGNSPLHF.

The chain carries TRBV5-5 and TRBJ2-1, with a weak D call TRBD1 (6 bases). V lost 4 bases to trimming and J lost 5 bases, with 10 bases between them. Germline loops: CDR1 SGHKS, CDR2 YYEKEE (reference sequence). The CDR3 is 13 residues long. CDR3 DNA sequence: TGTGCCAGCAGCCCACAGGGTCACAATGAGCAGTTCTTC. Translation gives CASSPQGHNEQFF.

The chain recombines TRBV11-1 with TRBJ2-1; unclear D gene. V was cut by 1 base and J by 9 bases, with 7 bases left in between. This CDR3 has 12 residues. The germline V gene has CDR1 SGHAT and CDR2 FQDESV (reference sequence). The CDR3 DNA is TGTGCCAGCAGCTTAGGTAGAAGTGAGCAGTTCTTC. Its translation is CASSLGRSEQFF.

This clone showed up just once. V is TRBV15 and J is TRBJ2-2; D is perhaps TRBD1 (6 bases). The CDR3 is made up of 16 amino acids. In germline, CDR1 is LNHNV, CDR2 YYDKDF (reference sequence). The V end was cut by 0 bases, the J end by 4 bases, with 12 bases between. The CDR3 coding sequence is TGTGCCACCAGCAGAGATGCAGGGGCGGGCACCGGGGAGCTGTTTTTT. Translated: CATSRDAGAGTGELFF.

This clone came up once. V gene TRBV14 combines with J gene TRBJ2-1, with a tentative D call TRBD2 (5 bases). The CDR3 extends over 13 amino acids. CDR1 SGHDN and CDR2 FVKESK come from the germline V gene. V was clipped by 2 bases and J by 8 bases, with 10 bases between them. Written as DNA, the CDR3 is TGTGCCAGCAGCCAATGGGGAGAGGATGAGCAGTTCTTC. It specifies CASSQWGEDEQFF.

The rearrangement uses TRBV5-1 and TRBJ2-2; D remains ambiguous. With 0 bases removed from V and 1 base from J, the gap between germline ends came to 7 bases. CDR1 is SGHRS, CDR2 YFSETQ, per germline. The CDR3 extends over 15 amino acids. This CDR3 is CASSLDGRNTGELFF. CDR3 nucleotides: TGCGCCAGCAGCTTGGACGGTCGGAACACCGGGGAGCTGTTTTTT.

This chain uses TRBV7-3 with TRBJ2-2; no firm D call. Trimming shortened V by 2 bases and J by 1 base, and 5 bases separated the two germline ends. CDR3 size: 14 residues. CDR1 is SGHTA and CDR2 is FQGTGA in the germline V gene. This chain's CDR3 is CASSLSVNTGELFF. The CDR3 coding sequence is TGTGCCAGCAGCTTATCCGTGAACACCGGGGAGCTGTTTTTT.

This clone appeared once. V gene TRBV6-5 combines with J gene TRBJ1-5; D is perhaps TRBD1 (5 bases). CDR1 MNHEY and CDR2 SVGAGI come from the germline V gene. V lost 0 bases and J lost 6, with 9 bases in between. CDR3 length equals 14 residues. DNA of the CDR3: TGTGCCAGCAGTTACTCCGGGGGGGGTCAGCCCCAGCATTTT. Protein: CASSYSGGGQPQHF.

The chain is built from TRBV29-1 and TRBJ2-1, with TRBD1 identical over 8 bases. The CDR3 is made up of 12 amino acids. Germline values: CDR1 SQVTM, CDR2 ANQGSEA. The ends lost 5 bases at V and 6 bases at J; junction bases unmatched: 3. The CDR3 loop is CSVPTGANEQFF. In DNA form, the CDR3 reads TGCAGCGTTCCGACAGGGGCCAATGAGCAGTTCTTC.

The rearrangement links TRBV19 to TRBJ1-4; perhaps TRBD1 as D (6 bases). The germline CDR1 and CDR2 sequences are LNHDA and SQIVND (reference sequence). This CDR3 spans 13 amino acids. Trimming removed 6 bases from V and 5 bases from J, with 10 bases in between. Here the CDR3 reads CASSRDINEKLFF. The CDR3 nucleotides are TGTGCCAGTAGCCGGGACATAAATGAAAAACTGTTTTTT. The full variable domain, its missing parts supplied by reference TRBV19 and TRBJ1-4, is DGGITQSPKYLFRKEGQNVTLSCEQNLNHDAMYWYRQDPGQGLRLIYYSQIVNDFQKGDIAEGYSVSREKKESFPLTVTSAQKNPTAFYLCASSRDINEKLFFGSGTQLSVL.

The V and J genes are TRBV7-8 and TRBJ2-7, with 8 positions matching TRBD2. J was trimmed by 1 base and V by 5 bases; bases with no gene match: 4. Germline-derived CDR1 and CDR2 are SGHVS and FQNEAQ. The CDR3 is made up of 14 amino acids. In DNA, the CDR3 is TGTGCCAGCAGCGAGCGGGGGCAATCCTACGAGCAGTACTTC. This gives the protein CASSERGQSYEQYF.

The rearrangement uses TRBV3-1 (or the pseudogene TRBV3-2) and TRBJ1-4; TRBD1 is a possible D gene (6 bases). The length of the CDR3 is 14 residues. Looked up from germline, CDR1 is LGHDT and CDR2 is YNNKEL (reference sequence). V lost 4 bases, J lost 7 bases, and 13 bases lay in between. The CDR3 protein is CASSRPGVGEKLFF. In DNA form, the CDR3 reads TGTGCCAGCAGCCGACCAGGGGTGGGTGAAAAACTGTTTTTT.

CDR3 in amino acids: CASSKQADTQYF. The DNA for the CDR3 is TGTGCCAGCAGCAAACAGGCAGATACGCAGTATTTT. This chain connects TRBV21-1 to TRBJ2-3; the table calls TRBD1, which could not be checked here. TRBV21-1 is assigned pseudogene status. The CDR3 is made up of 12 amino acids.

CDR3 sequence reads: CASSHPGLVHTEAFF. CDR3 sequence (DNA): TGTGCCAGCAGCCACCCAGGGTTAGTGCACACTGAAGCTTTCTTT. The chain employs TRBV6-6 and TRBJ1-1; possibly TRBD1 for D (5 bases). In germline, CDR1 is MNHNY, CDR2 SVGAGI (reference sequence). The CDR3 is 15 residues long. Trimming took 6 bases from V and 3 from J, leaving 17 bases between them.

The CDR3 here is CASSSGQGMNTEAFF. CDR3 DNA: TGTGCCAGCAGTTCGGGACAGGGTATGAACACTGAAGCTTTCTTT. V and J are TRBV6-5 and TRBJ1-1; 9 positions match TRBD1. Germline loops: CDR1 MNHEY, CDR2 SVGAGI. The ends lost 4 bases at V and 0 bases at J; junction bases unmatched: 3. This CDR3 is 15 amino acids long.

V usage is TRBV19 and J usage is TRBJ2-7; possibly TRBD1 for D (5 bases). The V and J ends lost 7 bases and 0 bases respectively, with 10 bases between them. The V gene's germline CDR1 is LNHDA and CDR2 SQIVND (reference sequence). This CDR3 region has 13 residues. The CDR3 bases are TGTGCCAGTACCCTCGACAGCTCCTACGAGCAGTACTTC. This sequence encodes CASTLDSSYEQYF.

The chain combines TRBV5-5 with TRBJ1-2; a weak D match, TRBD1 (5 bases). CDR3 size: 13 residues. The ends were cut back, 3 bases at V and 2 bases at J, with 8 bases in the middle. The V gene's germline CDR1 is SGHKS and CDR2 YYEKEE (reference sequence). This CDR3 is CASSSSGNYGYTF. The CDR3 DNA reads as TGTGCCAGCAGCTCCTCAGGGAACTATGGCTACACCTTC.

The count of this clone is one. J is TRBJ2-2 and V is TRBV6-6; D is uncertain. The CDR3 has 13 amino acids. Germline CDR1 and CDR2: MNHNY and SVGAGI (reference sequence). V was shortened by 5 bases and J by 0 bases, with 4 bases between the two germline ends. In DNA form, the CDR3 reads TGTGCCAGCAGTGTCGCGAACACCGGGGAGCTGTTTTTT. It translates to CASSVANTGELFF.

The chain joins TRBV7-2 to TRBJ2-7; 7 bases line up with TRBD1. This CDR3 is 14 amino acids long. Trimming removed 4 bases from V and 3 bases from J; junction bases left unmatched: 6. The germline CDR1 and CDR2 sequences are SGHTA and FQGNSA. CDR3 in DNA: TGTGCCAGCAGCTCCTGGACAGGCATCTACGAGCAGTACTTC. Its translation: CASSSWTGIYEQYF. The variable domain in full, with the rest retrieved from reference TRBV7-2 and TRBJ2-7, is GAGVSQSPSNKVTEKGKDVELRCDPISGHTALYWYRQSLGQGLEFLIYFQGNSAPDKSGLPSDRFSAERTGGSVSTLTIQRTQQEDSAVYLCASSSWTGIYEQYFGPGTRLTVT.

The genes are TRBV25-1 and TRBJ2-7, with TRBD2 identical over 7 bases. Germline V CDR1 and CDR2: MGHDK, SYGVNS. Germline trimming cut 0 bases from V and 7 bases from J; bases unmatched to any gene: 6. The CDR3 extends over 14 amino acids. The chain's CDR3 is CASSEYGGRGEQYF. CDR3 nucleotide sequence: TGTGCCAGCAGTGAATATGGGGGGAGGGGAGAGCAGTACTTC.

The chain employs TRBV19 and TRBJ1-2, with 9 bases that match TRBD1. This CDR3 is 14 amino acids long. V lost 6 bases, J lost 3 bases, and 5 bases stayed unmatched. CDR1 and CDR2 from the germline V gene are LNHDA and SQIVND (reference sequence). The CDR3 sequence: CASRSTGGDYGYTF. CDR3 coding DNA: TGTGCCAGTAGGAGCACAGGGGGCGACTATGGCTACACCTTC.

The chain combines TRBV7-9 with TRBJ1-1; 7 bases line up with TRBD1. The CDR3 is 14 amino acids. The germline gives CDR1 SEHNR, CDR2 FQNEAQ (reference sequence). Trimming took 6 bases from V and 5 from J; bases not matched to a gene: 9. The CDR3 spells CASSPRDRRTEAFF. CDR3 coding DNA: TGTGCCAGCAGTCCTCGGGACAGACGGACTGAAGCTTTCTTT.

The chain couples TRBV7-8 to TRBJ1-1; tentatively, D is TRBD1 (6 bases). CDR1 is SGHVS, CDR2 FQNEAQ, per germline. The CDR3 is 15 amino acids. V lost 5 bases, J lost 1 base, and 14 bases lay in between. This CDR3 reads CASSVHLRGNTEAFF. CDR3 in DNA: TGTGCCAGCAGCGTACATCTCAGGGGGAACACTGAAGCTTTCTTT.

The chain recombines TRBV7-9 with TRBJ1-6; 11 bases align to TRBD1. Germline lookup yields CDR1 SEHNR and CDR2 FQNEAQ (reference sequence). The CDR3 is made up of 14 amino acids. J gave up 8 bases and V 6 bases, and 3 bases lay outside the gene matches. The CDR3 spells CASREGQGDSPLHF. The DNA for the CDR3 is TGTGCCAGCAGAGAGGGACAGGGGGATTCACCCCTCCACTTT.